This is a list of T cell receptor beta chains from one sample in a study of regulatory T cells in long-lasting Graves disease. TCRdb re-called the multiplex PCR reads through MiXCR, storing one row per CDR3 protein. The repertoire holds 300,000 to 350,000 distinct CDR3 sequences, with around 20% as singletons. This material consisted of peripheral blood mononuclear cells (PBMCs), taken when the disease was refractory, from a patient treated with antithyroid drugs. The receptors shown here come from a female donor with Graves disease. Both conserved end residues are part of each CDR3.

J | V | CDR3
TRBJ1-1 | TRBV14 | CASSQAPPKDTEAFF
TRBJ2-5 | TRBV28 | CASSSLNSNRGLQETQYF
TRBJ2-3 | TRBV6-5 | CASSYSLDDGVTQYF
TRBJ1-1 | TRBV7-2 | CASSSQFNTEAFF
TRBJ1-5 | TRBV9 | CASSEGFSNQPQHF
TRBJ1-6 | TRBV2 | CAMGDHNSPLHF
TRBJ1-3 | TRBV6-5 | CASSFGQERNTIYF
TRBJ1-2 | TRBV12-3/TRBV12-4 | CASSFGEGDGYTF
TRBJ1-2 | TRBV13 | CASSLQPGGFGGYGYTF
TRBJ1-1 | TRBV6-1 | CASSPRPRENTEAFF
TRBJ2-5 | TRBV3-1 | CASSRGIQETQYF
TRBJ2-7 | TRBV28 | CASTPGQAAPHF
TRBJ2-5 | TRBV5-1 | CASSRISGEETQYF
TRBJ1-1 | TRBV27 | CASSFADEFTEAFF
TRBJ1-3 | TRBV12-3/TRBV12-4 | CASRYSGSGNTIYF
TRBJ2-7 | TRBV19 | CASSNPEAGAYEQYF
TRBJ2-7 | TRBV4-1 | CASSQEGSGRSSYEQYF
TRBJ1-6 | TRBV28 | CASSTGTGPNSPLHF
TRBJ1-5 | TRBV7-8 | CASSLSAGVSNQPQHF
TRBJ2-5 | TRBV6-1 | CASSERNRLQETQYF
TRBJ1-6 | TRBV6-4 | CASSDPGLFDSPLHF
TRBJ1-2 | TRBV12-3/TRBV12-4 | CASSLYGTGGFYGYTF
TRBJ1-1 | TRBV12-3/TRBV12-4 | CASSLSRTPLDGAFF
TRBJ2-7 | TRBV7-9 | CASSPREQHPGRYEQYF
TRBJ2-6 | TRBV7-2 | CASSLGIGPGANVLTF
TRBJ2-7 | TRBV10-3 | CAISETVLQYEQYF
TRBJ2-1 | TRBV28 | CASTTPFRDRGQEAQFF
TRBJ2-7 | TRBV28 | CASSLLPGTGSYEQYF